The next 20 T cell receptor beta chains were all read from a single sample in a study of cytomegalovirus exposure and HLA in healthy donors. Using immunoSEQ multiplex PCR, the repertoire was profiled, and TCRdb retains in-frame clones only, with some absent. The sample yields roughly 190,000 clones, 86% seen once. Sequenced sample: PBMCs. The receptors shown here come from a woman younger than 30 in good health and CMV-seronegative.

The chain is built from TRBV6-5 and TRBJ1-4, with 8 bases fitting TRBD1. V was pared by 2 bases and J by 6 bases, with 2 bases of the junction left unmatched. The CDR3 has 14 amino acids. Germline V gene lookup returns CDR1 MNHEY and CDR2 SVGAGI. The CDR3 spells CASSYTDRDEKLFF. In nucleotides, the CDR3 is TGTGCCAGCAGTTACACGGACAGGGATGAAAAACTGTTTTTT.

V and J are TRBV4-1 and TRBJ1-1, with 10 bases identical to TRBD1. Trimming took 0 bases from V and 6 from J; bases not matched to a gene: 13. CDR1 is MGHRA, CDR2 YSYEKL, per germline. The CDR3 sequence is 18 residues long. This chain's CDR3 is CASSQDPDRGRFRSEAFF. The CDR3 region has the DNA TGCGCCAGCAGCCAAGATCCCGACAGGGGGCGGTTTAGGTCTGAAGCTTTCTTT.

V and J are TRBV27 and TRBJ1-6, with a possible D match to TRBD1 (5 bases). The germline CDR1 and CDR2 sequences are MNHEY and SMNVEV (reference sequence). The CDR3 sequence is 12 residues long. Trimming took 2 bases from V and 9 from J, leaving 5 bases between them. The DNA of the CDR3 is TGTGCCAGCAGTTTAGGGGCTTCACCCCTCCACTTT. Protein product: CASSLGASPLHF.

The genes are TRBV5-4 and TRBJ2-2; a weak D match, TRBD1 (5 bases). CDR1 and CDR2 (germline): SGHNT, YYREEE (reference sequence). The CDR3 consists of 14 residues. Trimming shortened V by 0 bases and J by 5 bases, and 8 bases separated the two germline ends. The CDR3 is CASSLGGNTGELFF. The CDR3 DNA follows: TGTGCCAGCAGCTTGGGGGGCAATACCGGGGAGCTGTTTTTT.

A remark on this clone: At the DNA level, this CDR3 is encoded by other sequences in the same sample as well. The rearrangement joins TRBV5-1 to TRBJ1-2; 7 bases map to TRBD1. In germline, CDR1 is SGHRS, CDR2 YFSETQ. V gave up 3 bases and J gave up 0 bases; unmatched junction bases: 2. CDR3 size: 14 residues. Here the CDR3 reads CASSSGTANYGYTF. DNA for the CDR3: TGCGCCAGCAGCTCAGGGACAGCTAACTATGGCTACACCTTC.

In nucleotides, the CDR3 is TGCAGTGCGGACAGGGCTCGGGGCTACACCTTC. Residues: CSADRARGYTF. This chain links TRBV20-1 with TRBJ1-2; TRBD1 agrees at 8 bases. Germline CDR1 is DFQATT and CDR2 is SNEGSKA (reference sequence). The CDR3 runs 11 residues. J gave up 8 bases and V 6 bases, and 5 bases lay outside the gene matches.

V gene TRBV7-9 combines with J gene TRBJ2-3; TRBD1 matches 11 bases. Unmatched junction bases numbered 11, after V lost 7 bases and J lost 5 bases. The CDR3 runs to 16 residues. The germline gives CDR1 SEHNR, CDR2 FQNEAQ (reference sequence). This CDR3 reads CASTPRPGQGGDTQYF. In DNA, the CDR3 is TGTGCCAGCACTCCTAGACCGGGACAGGGGGGAGATACGCAGTATTTT.

The chain has TRBV5-1 and TRBJ2-7; unclear D gene. V shed 1 base and J shed 3 bases, with 20 bases lying between them. From germline, CDR1 is SGHRS and CDR2 YFSETQ. The CDR3 is 17 residues long. The CDR3 protein is CASSLWIMGSEFYEQYF. CDR3 nucleotides: TGCGCCAGCAGCTTGTGGATAATGGGTTCGGAGTTCTACGAGCAGTACTTC.

The gene calls are TRBV11-3 and TRBJ2-5, with 8 bases fitting TRBD1. J lost 5 bases, V lost 5 bases, and 10 bases had no gene match. The length of the CDR3 is 15 residues. From germline, CDR1 is SGHNT and CDR2 YENEEA. The CDR3 is CASSDPTGAGETQYF. The DNA of the CDR3 is TGTGCCAGCAGCGACCCGACAGGGGCTGGGGAGACCCAGTACTTC.

V usage is TRBV5-4 and J usage is TRBJ2-5; TRBD2 aligns across 11 bases. Per germline, CDR1 SGHNT and CDR2 YYREEE (reference sequence). V dropped 4 bases and J dropped 1; count of bases not matched to a gene: 15. The CDR3 extends over 19 amino acids. CDR3: CASSPGGLAGGQLQETQYF. In DNA form, the CDR3 reads TGTGCCAGCAGCCCGGGGGGCCTAGCGGGGGGCCAACTCCAAGAGACCCAGTACTTC.

The V and J genes are TRBV5-1 and TRBJ2-2, with a weak D call TRBD1 (5 bases). V lost 5 bases to trimming and J lost 3 bases, with 11 bases between them. The CDR3 sequence is 14 residues long. Germline-derived CDR1 and CDR2 are SGHRS and YFSETQ. CDR3 nucleotides: TGCGCCAGCAGTTCTCTAGGGGACACCGGGGAGCTGTTTTTT. This codes for CASSSLGDTGELFF. Full variable domain (outside the CDR3, taken from reference TRBV5-1 and TRBJ2-2): KAGVTQTPRYLIKTRGQQVTLSCSPISGHRSVSWYQQTPGQGLQFLFEYFSETQRNKGNFPGRFSGRQFSNSRSEMNVSTLELGDSALYLCASSSLGDTGELFFGEGSRLTVL.

The rearrangement uses TRBV30 and TRBJ2-3; 13 positions match TRBD2. Germline V gene lookup returns CDR1 GTSNPN and CDR2 SVGIG (reference sequence). V dropped 8 bases and J dropped 3; count of bases not matched to a gene: 8. The CDR3 totals 15 residues. This CDR3 reads CALGTSGARTDTQYF. The DNA of the CDR3 is TGTGCCCTTGGGACTAGCGGGGCCAGAACAGATACGCAGTATTTT.

The chain uses TRBV4-1 and TRBJ2-1, with D possibly being TRBD1 (6 bases). The V end lost 1 base, the J end lost 8 bases, and 15 bases lay between the germline ends. Per germline, CDR1 MGHRA and CDR2 YSYEKL. The CDR3 extends over 15 amino acids. The CDR3 DNA follows: TGCGCCAGCAGCCAAGCGGGACACCTACGAGATGAGCAGTTCTTC. Its protein product is CASSQAGHLRDEQFF.

This chain links TRBV28 with TRBJ1-2; TRBD1 aligns across 7 bases. Per the germline V gene, CDR1 is MDHEN and CDR2 is SYDVKM. The CDR3 runs to 14 residues. V was pared by 2 bases and J by 7 bases, with 7 bases of the junction left unmatched. CDR3 nucleotide sequence: TGTGCCAGCAGTTTAAAGGGGGCCCTCGGTGGCTACACCTTC. It encodes CASSLKGALGGYTF.

This clone showed up just once. In nucleotides, the CDR3 is TGTGCCAGCAGCTTCGACAGGAGAACCGGGGAGCTGTTTTTT. Its translation is CASSFDRRTGELFF. The chain recombines TRBV7-2 with TRBJ2-2; a weak D match, TRBD1 (6 bases). Deletions cut 3 bases from V and 5 bases from J, with 10 bases between. In germline, CDR1 is SGHTA, CDR2 FQGNSA. CDR3 length: 14 residues.

This rearrangement joins TRBV19 to TRBJ1-5; weak D call: TRBD1 (5 bases). V lost 3 bases to trimming and J lost 6 bases, with 15 bases between them. CDR3 length: 15 residues. Germline values: CDR1 LNHDA, CDR2 SQIVND (reference sequence). CDR3 amino acids: CASSMSGLTSQPQHF. The CDR3 nucleotides are TGTGCCAGTAGTATGTCAGGGTTGACCAGTCAGCCCCAGCATTTT. The full variable domain, with the rest looked up from reference TRBV19 and TRBJ1-5, is DGGITQSPKYLFRKEGQNVTLSCEQNLNHDAMYWYRQDPGQGLRLIYYSQIVNDFQKGDIAEGYSVSREKKESFPLTVTSAQKNPTAFYLCASSMSGLTSQPQHFGDGTRLSIL.

J is TRBJ1-2 and V is TRBV9; D might be TRBD1 (5 bases). The V end was cut by 0 bases, the J end by 7 bases, with 13 bases between. The CDR3 consists of 14 residues. Germline V gives CDR1 SGDLS, CDR2 YYNGEE. The chain's CDR3 is CASSVDHYGGGYTF. CDR3 in DNA: TGTGCCAGCAGCGTAGATCACTACGGGGGTGGCTACACCTTC.

This clone was observed a few times. This chain uses TRBV7-8 with TRBJ1-6, with D possibly TRBD1 on 6 matching bases. The V end was cut by 0 bases, the J end by 6 bases, with 15 bases between. The germline gives CDR1 SGHVS, CDR2 FQNEAQ. This CDR3 has 17 amino acids. CDR3 coding DNA: TGTGCCAGCAGCTTAGCAGGCGGGGGCGGATTTAATTCACCCCTCCACTTT. Encoded protein: CASSLAGGGGFNSPLHF. The entire variable domain, with the rest obtained from reference TRBV7-8 and TRBJ1-6, is as follows: GAGVSQSPRYKVAKRGQDVALRCDPISGHVSLFWYQQALGQGPEFLTYFQNEAQLDKSGLPSDRFFAERPEGSVSTLKIQRTQQEDSAVYLCASSLAGGGGFNSPLHFGNGTRLTVT.

J is TRBJ2-1 and V is TRBV11-1, with 9 bases fitting TRBD2. Germline V CDR1 and CDR2: SGHAT, FQDESV (reference sequence). V trimming: 5 bases; J trimming: 8 bases; junction bases outside the gene matches: 10. This CDR3 has 15 amino acids. CDR3 nucleotide sequence: TGTGCCAGCAGCCCGGGTAGCGGGAGTACCGATGAGCAGTTCTTC. Residues: CASSPGSGSTDEQFF. Supplemented by reference TRBV11-1 and TRBJ2-1, the full variable domain reads EAEVAQSPRYKITEKSQAVAFWCDPISGHATLYWYRQILGQGPELLVQFQDESVVDDSQLPKDRFSAERLKGVDSTLKIQPAELGDSAMYLCASSPGSGSTDEQFFGPGTRLTVL.

The chain joins TRBV14 to TRBJ2-1, with 8 bases identical to TRBD2. This CDR3 is 16 amino acids long. J gave up 0 bases and V 0 bases, and 1 base lay outside the gene matches. The germline gives CDR1 SGHDN, CDR2 FVKESK. The CDR3 spells CASSQDGGASYNEQFF. The DNA of the CDR3 is TGTGCCAGCAGCCAAGACGGGGGGGCCTCCTACAATGAGCAGTTCTTC.